This T cell receptor beta chain was sequenced for a study of blood T cells in healthy people across ages. The authors ran a second PCR of roughly 6 to 12 cycles using a sample-barcoded 5' primer and a J-beta primer mix. MiXCR, run by TCRdb on the 5' RACE reads, gives a single entry per CDR3 protein. The sample gives about 800,000 distinct CDR3 sequences, 25% of which show up once; around 3.6% is in the top ten. Study-wide results and caveats: Without sorted subsets, naive and antigen-experienced compartments could not be conclusively compared.

Regarding this clonotype: Its target is not known.

This sample was also put to use in a study of T cells of mothers and their children. Turning to that study: Several children, together with their three healthy Caucasian mothers, made up the donors.

The sample taken for sequencing was blood. The clonotype comes from a boy aged 5-17 years in good health.

The CDR3 nucleotides are TGTGCCAGCAGCCAAGATCGCTCCAGAAGGAACACCGGGGAGCTGTTTTTT. Protein: CASSQDRSRRNTGELFF. V gene TRBV3-1 combines with J gene TRBJ2-2; no definite D call. CDR1 and CDR2 from the germline V gene are LGHDT and YNNKEL (reference sequence). Trimming removed 0 bases at V and 1 base at J, with 12 bases between. This CDR3 contains 17 residues.